This T cell receptor (beta chain) was identified in a study of response to subunit inactivated influenza vaccine. Notes on the study in general: T cells newly recruited by each seasonal influenza vaccination are few, the authors suggested.

Germline V gene sequence: CDR1 SGHTA, CDR2 FQGNSA. CDR3 length: 13 amino acids. V lost 3 bases and J 5 bases, leaving 10 bases between the germline ends. On this clonotype itself: Antigen: not known.

Using its own MiXCR run on the RT-PCR reads, TCRdb lists one record per CDR3 protein. The table lists more than 400,000 distinct CDR3 sequences, roughly 7.6% of them singletons, with 10% to 15% in the top ten. The chain couples TRBV7-2 to TRBJ1-1; D may be TRBD1 (6 bases). The sample in question was PBMCs from blood, obtained less than 30 months after vaccination. The TCR sequence derives from a man between 45 and 75 years old who received an inactivated influenza vaccine. Written as DNA, the CDR3 is TGTGCCAGCAGCTTTGGGGGGCTTACTGAAGCTTTCTTT. Translated: CASSFGGLTEAFF.